The 11 T cell receptor beta chains presented below share a single source sample, sequenced in a study of T cell repertoires in cytomegalovirus infection. One entry per CDR3 protein results from TCRdb running MiXCR on the reads. This sample yields about 260,000 distinct CDR3 sequences, of which approximately 8.3% are seen a single time; over 12% belongs to the top ten. Sequenced input: PBMCs. Receptor source: a human donor in good health (CMV status not recorded). Some clones in this sample may be carry-over from other donors' samples.

CDR3 coding DNA: TGCAGTGCTAGAGATCTAGGTGGGAGGGCCTACAATGAGCAGTTCTTC. The encoded protein is CSARDLGGRAYNEQFF. The chain employs TRBV20-1 and TRBJ2-1; the match to TRBD2 covers 7 bases. This CDR3 has 16 residues. The V and J ends lost 0 bases and 2 bases, in that order; junction bases with no gene match: 7. Germline V gene data show CDR1 as DFQATT and CDR2 as SNEGSKA (reference sequence).

This clonotype was detected ten times or more. The CDR3 here is CASSPRGGGDSRLAGGSYEQYF. The CDR3 nucleotides read TGTGCCAGCAGCCCACGGGGTGGGGGGGACTCAAGACTAGCGGGAGGTTCCTACGAGCAGTACTTC. The chain employs TRBV7-2 and TRBJ2-7; 13 bases are shared with TRBD2. J lost 1 base, V lost 5 bases, and 23 bases had no gene match. Germline CDR1 reads SGHTA; CDR2 reads FQGNSA. The CDR3 extends over 22 amino acids.

This clonotype was found many times. The chain uses TRBV7-2 and TRBJ1-5; TRBD1 matches at 12 bases. Trimming removed 1 base from V and 8 bases from J; junction bases left unmatched: 6. The CDR3 consists of 16 residues. Germline CDR1 SGHTA, CDR2 FQGNSA. The CDR3, as DNA: TGTGCCAGCAGCTTAGGAGGGACAGGGGGCACTAAGCCCCAGCATTTT. It encodes CASSLGGTGGTKPQHF.

V is TRBV9 and J is TRBJ2-7, with a weak D call TRBD2 (6 bases). The V end lost 4 bases, the J end lost 2 bases, and 13 bases lay between the germline ends. The CDR3 runs to 14 residues. The germline V gene has CDR1 SGDLS and CDR2 YYNGEE. CDR3 in amino acids: CASSRRGSTYEQYF. The CDR3 region has the DNA TGTGCCAGCAGCCGCCGGGGGTCTACCTACGAGCAGTACTTC.

The chain recombines TRBV12-3 or TRBV12-4 with TRBJ2-6; 9 bases map to TRBD1. V lost 0 bases and J lost 2; bases outside the gene matches: 2. This CDR3 has 17 residues. The DNA of the CDR3 is TGTGCCAGCAGTTTAGCACAGGGGGCGGCTGGGGCCAACGTCCTGACTTTC. Protein product: CASSLAQGAAGANVLTF.

This clonotype was seen only once. J is TRBJ2-3 and V is TRBV2, with 7 bases aligning to TRBD1. This CDR3 is built from 15 residues. The germline V gene has CDR1 SNHLY and CDR2 FYNNEI. Germline trimming cut 5 bases from V and 2 bases from J; bases unmatched to any gene: 7. The CDR3 sequence: CASSPGQDNTDTQYF. CDR3 nucleotides: TGTGCCAGCAGTCCAGGACAGGACAACACAGATACGCAGTATTTT.

V and J are TRBV24-1 and TRBJ2-3; TRBD2 agrees at 13 bases. Trimming at V came to 3 bases and at J to 7 bases, leaving 9 bases not matched to a gene. CDR1 is KGHDR and CDR2 is SFDVKD in the germline V gene. CDR3 length: 17 amino acids. The CDR3 here is CATSDVQLAGGRNTQYF. CDR3 bases: TGTGCCACCAGTGATGTCCAACTAGCGGGGGGGAGAAATACGCAGTATTTT.

This sequence joins TRBV7-2 and TRBJ2-5, with TRBD2 matching 7 bases. This CDR3 contains 14 residues. V gave up 2 bases and J gave up 2 bases; unmatched junction bases: 2. Germline assignment: CDR1 SGHTA and CDR2 FQGNSA. The CDR3 spells CASSLSGAQETQYF. CDR3 in DNA: TGTGCCAGCAGCTTAAGCGGGGCTCAAGAGACCCAGTACTTC. Variable domain in full (rest from reference TRBV7-2 and TRBJ2-5): GAGVSQSPSNKVTEKGKDVELRCDPISGHTALYWYRQSLGQGLEFLIYFQGNSAPDKSGLPSDRFSAERTGGSVSTLTIQRTQQEDSAVYLCASSLSGAQETQYFGPGTRLLVL.

The rearrangement joins TRBV30 to TRBJ1-5; possible D gene TRBD1, 6 bases. The CDR3 is 19 residues long. Per germline, CDR1 GTSNPN and CDR2 SVGIG (reference sequence). V lost 0 bases to trimming and J lost 4 bases, with 25 bases between them. CDR3 DNA sequence: TGTGCCTGGAGTGTCCGGCCATCTCGGGGGGCCCTCGTAAATCAGCCCCAGCATTTT. Translating gives CAWSVRPSRGALVNQPQHF.

V and J are TRBV28 and TRBJ1-2; D is ambiguous. Germline V gives CDR1 MDHEN, CDR2 SYDVKM. Trimming stripped 9 bases from V and 4 bases from J, with 18 bases between. The CDR3 contains 14 residues. CDR3 sequence reads: CASSYHPGGYGYTF. The CDR3, as DNA: TGTGCCAGTTCCTATCACCCCGGTGGCTATGGCTACACCTTC.

This clonotype was recorded at least ten times. The chain has TRBV11-2 and TRBJ2-5; 8 positions agree with TRBD2. The CDR3 is made up of 15 amino acids. Germline trimming cut 0 bases from V and 6 bases from J; bases unmatched to any gene: 6. The germline gives CDR1 SGHAT, CDR2 FQNNGV. In DNA form, the CDR3 reads TGTGCCAGCAGCTTAGAGCCGGGAGGGCCGCAGACCCAGTACTTC. Translated: CASSLEPGGPQTQYF. Full variable domain (missing parts from reference TRBV11-2 and TRBJ2-5): EAGVAQSPRYKIIEKRQSVAFWCNPISGHATLYWYQQILGQGPKLLIQFQNNGVVDDSQLPKDRFSAERLKGVDSTLKIQPAKLEDSAVYLCASSLEPGGPQTQYFGPGTRLLVL.